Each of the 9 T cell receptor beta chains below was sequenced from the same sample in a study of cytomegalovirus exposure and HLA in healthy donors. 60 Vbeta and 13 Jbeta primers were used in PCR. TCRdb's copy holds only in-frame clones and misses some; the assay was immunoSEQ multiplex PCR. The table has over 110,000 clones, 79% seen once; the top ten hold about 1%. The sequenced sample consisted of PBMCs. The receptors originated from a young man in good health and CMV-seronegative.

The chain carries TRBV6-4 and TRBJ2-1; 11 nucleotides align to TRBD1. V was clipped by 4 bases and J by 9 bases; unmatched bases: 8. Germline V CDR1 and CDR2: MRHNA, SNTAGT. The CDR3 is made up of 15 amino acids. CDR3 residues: CASSATGTGGTEQFF. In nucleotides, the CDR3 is TGTGCCAGCAGTGCCACCGGGACAGGGGGAACTGAGCAGTTCTTC.

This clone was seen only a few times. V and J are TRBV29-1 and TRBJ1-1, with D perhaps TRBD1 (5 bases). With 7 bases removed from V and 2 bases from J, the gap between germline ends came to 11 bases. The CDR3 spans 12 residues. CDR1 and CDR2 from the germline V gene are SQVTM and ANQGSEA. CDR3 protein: CSDFRVNTEAFF. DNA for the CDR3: TGCAGCGATTTCAGGGTTAACACTGAAGCTTTCTTT.

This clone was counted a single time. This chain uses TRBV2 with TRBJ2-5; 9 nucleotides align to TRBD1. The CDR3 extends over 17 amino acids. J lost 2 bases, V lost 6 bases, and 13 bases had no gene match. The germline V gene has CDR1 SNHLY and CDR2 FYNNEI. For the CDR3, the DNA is TGTGCCAGCAGCCCCAGCCCGGACAGGGGCGGACAAGAGACCCAGTACTTC. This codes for CASSPSPDRGGQETQYF.

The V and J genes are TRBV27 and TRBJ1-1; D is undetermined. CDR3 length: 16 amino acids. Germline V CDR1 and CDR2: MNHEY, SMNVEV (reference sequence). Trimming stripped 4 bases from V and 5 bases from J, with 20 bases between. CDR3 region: CASSYGSTPTLTEAFF. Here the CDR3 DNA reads TGTGCCAGCAGTTATGGGTCGACACCTACCCTGACTGAAGCTTTCTTT.

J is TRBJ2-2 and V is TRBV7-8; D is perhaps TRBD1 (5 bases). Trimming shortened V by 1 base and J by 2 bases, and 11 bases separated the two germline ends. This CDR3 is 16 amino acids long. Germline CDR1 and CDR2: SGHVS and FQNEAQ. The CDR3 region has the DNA TGTGCCAGCAGCTTAGGCGTAGGACAAAACACCGGGGAGCTGTTTTTT. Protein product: CASSLGVGQNTGELFF.

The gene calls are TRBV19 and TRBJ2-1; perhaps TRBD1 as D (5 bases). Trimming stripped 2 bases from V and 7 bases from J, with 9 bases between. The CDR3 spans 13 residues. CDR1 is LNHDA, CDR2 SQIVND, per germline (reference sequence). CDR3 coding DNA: TGTGCCAGTAGTATAAGCAGGGTTAATGAGCAGTTCTTC. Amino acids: CASSISRVNEQFF.

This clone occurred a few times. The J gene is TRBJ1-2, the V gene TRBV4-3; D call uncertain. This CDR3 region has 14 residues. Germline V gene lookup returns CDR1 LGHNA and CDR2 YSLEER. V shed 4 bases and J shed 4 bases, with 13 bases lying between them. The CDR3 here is CASSLHPRIYGYTF. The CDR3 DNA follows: TGCGCCAGCAGCCTCCACCCGAGAATCTATGGCTACACCTTC.

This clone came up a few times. Here the CDR3 DNA reads TGTGCCAGCAGCCGGGGCGGGGGTATCTCACCCCTCCACTTT. Protein: CASSRGGGISPLHF. The chain joins TRBV7-9 to TRBJ1-6; D might be TRBD1 (5 bases). In germline, CDR1 is SEHNR, CDR2 FQNEAQ (reference sequence). This CDR3 comprises 14 residues. V lost 5 bases and J lost 10, with 15 bases in between.

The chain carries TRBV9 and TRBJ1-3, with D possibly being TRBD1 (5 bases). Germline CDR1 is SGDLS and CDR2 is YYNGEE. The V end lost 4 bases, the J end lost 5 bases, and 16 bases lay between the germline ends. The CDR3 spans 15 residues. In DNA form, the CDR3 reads TGTGCCAGCAGCTCCTCGCAGGGAACGAGAAACACCATATATTTT. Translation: CASSSSQGTRNTIYF.